Detailed here is one T cell receptor (beta chain). Its antigen is undetermined. This entry belongs to a study of cytomegalovirus exposure and HLA in healthy donors. Study-level results: Subsequent analysis revealed that first-cohort TCR clusters tended to co-occur in the approximately 120 validation repertoires. The dataset shows that most TCR sequences were rare, while some public TCRs occurred in many donors. Listed as cytomegalovirus-associated were over 150 TCR beta chains.

The assay was immunoSEQ multiplex PCR, and TCRdb's table has in-frame clones only and misses some. The sample carries roughly 70,000 clones, over 90% recorded once. Germline loops: CDR1 SGHVS, CDR2 FQNEAQ. With 0 bases removed from V and 3 bases from J, the gap between germline ends came to 6 bases. The CDR3 extends over 13 amino acids. This chain joins TRBV7-8 and TRBJ2-7; D gene unclear. The sequence was obtained from a woman under 30 in good health and CMV-seropositive. Sequenced material: PBMCs. As DNA, the CDR3 is TGTGCCAGCAGCTTAGCTCCGGGCTACGAGCAGTACTTC. This translates into CASSLAPGYEQYF.